The clone carrying this T cell receptor (beta chain) was observed a few times. No antigen is known for it. This specimen belongs to a study of cytomegalovirus exposure and HLA in healthy donors. Study-wide results and limits: Most sequenced TCRs were rare (though some public TCRs occurred in many donors). Later on, a genetic analysis was performed. It linked a missense variant in DCLRE1C with V- and J-gene trimming of TCR beta. Links to common viral pathogens appeared, in a later analysis, for several of the most significant clusters.

The PCR had 60 Vbeta and 13 Jbeta primers. The method was immunoSEQ multiplex PCR; TCRdb's version includes in-frame clones alone and lacks a portion of them. Of over 100,000 clones listed, 80% to 85% are singletons. CDR1 is SEHNR and CDR2 is FQNEAQ in the germline V gene (reference sequence). V lost 1 base, J lost 3 bases, and 12 bases lay in between. The CDR3 is 16 residues long. The sample taken for sequencing was PBMCs. This chain links TRBV7-9 with TRBJ1-4; D perhaps matches TRBD1 (5 bases). This TCR was recovered from a woman between 45 and 65 years old in good health and CMV-seropositive. The CDR3 region is CASSLVSGSSNEKLFF. The CDR3, as DNA: TGTGCCAGCAGCTTAGTGTCAGGGTCGTCTAATGAAAAACTGTTTTTT.